This T cell receptor (beta chain) stems from a study of blood T cell repertoires in COVID-19. The wider study: Material from acute and convalescent COVID-19 was sourced from the United States, Italy and Spain. T cells, B-cell-depleted T cells, or PBMCs provided the cDNA or gDNA that served as material.

In the authors' methods: Researchers report that nucleated cell counts were estimated from reference gene primer amplification. TCRdb keeps only in-frame clones here, not all; method: immunoSEQ multiplex PCR. The V and J calls and clone size were taken over from that table, and D and trimming were inferred from the DNA. The sample consists of some 260,000 clones, roughly 88% of them appearing once. The germline CDR1 and CDR2 sequences are LGHNT and FRNRAP. Trimming left V 3 bases short and J 1 base short, with 3 bases between. The CDR3 covers 13 residues. The sample taken for sequencing was peripheral blood. The chain combines TRBV12-5 with TRBJ2-2, with no clear D. The source of this sequence is a woman in her twenties or thirties with acute or convalescent COVID-19. CDR3 loop: CASGFLNTGELFF. The CDR3 DNA sequence: TGTGCTAGTGGTTTTCTGAACACCGGGGAGCTGTTTTTT.